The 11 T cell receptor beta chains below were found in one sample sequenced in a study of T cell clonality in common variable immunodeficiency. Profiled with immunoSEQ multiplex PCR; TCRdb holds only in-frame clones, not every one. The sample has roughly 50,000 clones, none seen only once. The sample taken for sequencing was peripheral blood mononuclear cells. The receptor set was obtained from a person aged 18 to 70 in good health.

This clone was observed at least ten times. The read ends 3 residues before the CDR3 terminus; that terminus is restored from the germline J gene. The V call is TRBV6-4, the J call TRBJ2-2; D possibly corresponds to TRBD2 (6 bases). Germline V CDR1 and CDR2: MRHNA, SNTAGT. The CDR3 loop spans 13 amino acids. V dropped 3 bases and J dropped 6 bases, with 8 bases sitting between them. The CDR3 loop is CASSELAAGELFF. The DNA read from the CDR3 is TGTGCCAGCAGTGAACTAGCAGCCGGGGAG.

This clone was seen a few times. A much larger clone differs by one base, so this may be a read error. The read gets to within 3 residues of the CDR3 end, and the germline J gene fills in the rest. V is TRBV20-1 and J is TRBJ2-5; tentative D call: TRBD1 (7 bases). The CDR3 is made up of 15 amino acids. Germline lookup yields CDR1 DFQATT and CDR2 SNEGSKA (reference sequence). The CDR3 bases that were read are TGCAGTGCCTGGGGTGCTAGCGTAGGGACAGATACC. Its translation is CSAWGASVGTDT. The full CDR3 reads CSAWGASVGTDTQYF.

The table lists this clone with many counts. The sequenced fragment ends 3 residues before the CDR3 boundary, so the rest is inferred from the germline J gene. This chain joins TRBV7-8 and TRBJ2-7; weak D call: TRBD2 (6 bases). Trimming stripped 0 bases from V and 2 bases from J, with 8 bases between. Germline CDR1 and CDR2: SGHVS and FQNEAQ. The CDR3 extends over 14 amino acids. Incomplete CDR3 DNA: TGTGCCAGCAGCTTAGCGGCGGGGACCTACGAG. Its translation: CASSLAAGTYE. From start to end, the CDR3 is CASSLAAGTYEQYF.

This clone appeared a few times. Here the CDR3 reads CSARRLETSPYDYTF. The CDR3 DNA, read in part, is TGCAGTGCTAGACGGCTAGAAACCTCACCCTACGAC. The V call is TRBV20-1, the J call TRBJ1-2, with D unclear. The CDR3 is cut off 3 residues early in the read; its end comes from the germline J gene. CDR3 length equals 15 residues. Per the germline V gene, CDR1 is DFQATT and CDR2 is SNEGSKA (reference sequence).

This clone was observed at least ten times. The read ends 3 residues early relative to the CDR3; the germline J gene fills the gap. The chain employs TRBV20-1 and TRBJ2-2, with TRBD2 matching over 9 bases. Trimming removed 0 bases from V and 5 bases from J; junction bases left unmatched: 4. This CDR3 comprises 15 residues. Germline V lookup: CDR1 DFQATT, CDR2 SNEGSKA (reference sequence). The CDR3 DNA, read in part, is TGCAGTGCTAGAGATAGCGGGAGTGCGACCGGGGAG. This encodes CSARDSGSATGE. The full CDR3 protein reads CSARDSGSATGELFF.

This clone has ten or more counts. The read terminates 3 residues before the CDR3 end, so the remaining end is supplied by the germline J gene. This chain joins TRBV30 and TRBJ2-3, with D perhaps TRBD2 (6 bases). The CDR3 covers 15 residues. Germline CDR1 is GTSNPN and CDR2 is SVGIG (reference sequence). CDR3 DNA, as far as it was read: TGTGCCTGGAGTGCGGAGATTAGCGGCCAAGAGACG. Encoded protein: CAWSAEISGQET. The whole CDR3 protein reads CAWSAEISGQETQYF.

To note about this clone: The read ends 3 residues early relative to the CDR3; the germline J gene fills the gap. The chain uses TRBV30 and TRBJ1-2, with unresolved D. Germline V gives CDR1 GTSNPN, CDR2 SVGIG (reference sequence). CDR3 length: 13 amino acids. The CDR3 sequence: CAWSVLLASDYTF. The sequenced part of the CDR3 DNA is TGTGCCTGGAGTGTACTACTAGCGAGTGAC.

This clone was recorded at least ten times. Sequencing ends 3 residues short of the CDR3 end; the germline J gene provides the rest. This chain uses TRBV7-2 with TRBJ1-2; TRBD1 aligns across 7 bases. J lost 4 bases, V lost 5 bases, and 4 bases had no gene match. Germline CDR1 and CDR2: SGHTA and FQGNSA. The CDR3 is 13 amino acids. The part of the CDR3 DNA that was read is TGTGCCAGCAGCCGGGGACAGCGCTATGGC. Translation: CASSRGQRYG. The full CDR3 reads CASSRGQRYGYTF. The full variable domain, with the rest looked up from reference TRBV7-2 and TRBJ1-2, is GAGVSQSPSNKVTEKGKDVELRCDPISGHTALYWYRQSLGQGLEFLIYFQGNSAPDKSGLPSDRFSAERTGGSVSTLTIQRTQQEDSAVYLCASSRGQRYGYTFGSGTRLTVV.

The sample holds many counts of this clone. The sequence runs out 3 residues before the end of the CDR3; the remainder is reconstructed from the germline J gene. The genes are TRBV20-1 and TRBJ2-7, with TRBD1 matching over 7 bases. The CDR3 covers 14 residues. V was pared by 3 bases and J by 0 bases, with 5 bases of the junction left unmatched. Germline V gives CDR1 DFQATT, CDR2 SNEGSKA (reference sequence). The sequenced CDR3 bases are TGCAGTGCTAGGGATGGGACAGTCTCCTACGAG. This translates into CSARDGTVSYE. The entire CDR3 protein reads CSARDGTVSYEQYF.

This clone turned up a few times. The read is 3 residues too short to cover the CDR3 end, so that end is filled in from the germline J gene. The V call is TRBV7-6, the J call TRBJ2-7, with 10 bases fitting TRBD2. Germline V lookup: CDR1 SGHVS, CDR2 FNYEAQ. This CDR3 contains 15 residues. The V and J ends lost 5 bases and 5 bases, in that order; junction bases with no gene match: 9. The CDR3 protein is CASSKIAGGPDEQYF. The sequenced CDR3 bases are TGTGCCAGCAGCAAAATAGCGGGAGGTCCCGACGAG.

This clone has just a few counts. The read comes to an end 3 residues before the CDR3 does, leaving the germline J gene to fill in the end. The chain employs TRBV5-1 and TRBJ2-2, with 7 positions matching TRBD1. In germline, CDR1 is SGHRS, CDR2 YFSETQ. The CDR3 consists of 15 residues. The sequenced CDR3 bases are TGCGCCAGCAGCTTGGGGGGGACAGAGGATGAAAAG. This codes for CASSLGGTEDEK. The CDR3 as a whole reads CASSLGGTEDEKLFF.